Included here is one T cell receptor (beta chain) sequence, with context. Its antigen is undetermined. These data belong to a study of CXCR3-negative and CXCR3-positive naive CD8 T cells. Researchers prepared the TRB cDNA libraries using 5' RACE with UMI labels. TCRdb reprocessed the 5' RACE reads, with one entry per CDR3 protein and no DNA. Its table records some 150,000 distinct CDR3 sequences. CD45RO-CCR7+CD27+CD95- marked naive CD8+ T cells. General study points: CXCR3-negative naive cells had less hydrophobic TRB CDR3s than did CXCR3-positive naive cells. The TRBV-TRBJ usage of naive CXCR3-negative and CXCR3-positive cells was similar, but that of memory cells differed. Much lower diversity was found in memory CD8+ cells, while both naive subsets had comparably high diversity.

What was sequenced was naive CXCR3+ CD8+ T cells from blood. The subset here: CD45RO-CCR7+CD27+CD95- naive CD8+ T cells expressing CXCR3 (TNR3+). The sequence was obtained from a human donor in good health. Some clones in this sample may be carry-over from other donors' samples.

CDR3 in amino acids: CASSPTSGQETQYF. The chain carries TRBV12-3 or TRBV12-4 and TRBJ2-5; as DNA is missing, the TRBD2 call by TCRdb cannot be tested. The CDR3 contains 14 residues.